The 13 T cell receptor beta chains below were found in one sample sequenced in a study of T cell repertoires in cytomegalovirus infection. Antigen specificity for these receptors is unknown. TCRdb recomputed calls from the reads with MiXCR, one row per CDR3 protein. The table lists 650,000 to 900,000 distinct CDR3 sequences, 30% to 35% of them singletons, with roughly 12% in the top ten. Specimen: cultured CD8+ T cells from PBMCs, collected from culture after CMV antigen stimulation. Every receptor here comes from a human donor in good health (CMV status not recorded). Some clones in this sample may be carry-over from other donors' samples.

The chain carries TRBV3-1 and TRBJ1-1; D perhaps matches TRBD1 (5 bases). The CDR3 runs to 16 residues. Germline V gene data show CDR1 as LGHDT and CDR2 as YNNKEL (reference sequence). V dropped 0 bases and J dropped 10 bases, with 21 bases sitting between them. The CDR3 sequence: CASSQDPGGSELGAFF. The CDR3 region has the DNA TGTGCCAGCAGCCAAGATCCCGGGGGTAGTGAACTGGGAGCTTTCTTT. The variable domain in full, with the rest retrieved from reference TRBV3-1 and TRBJ1-1, is DTAVSQTPKYLVTQMGNDKSIKCEQNLGHDTMYWYKQDSKKFLKIMFSYNNKELIINETVPNRFSPKSPDKAHLNLHINSLELGDSAVYFCASSQDPGGSELGAFFGQGTRLTVV.

This chain links TRBV14 with TRBJ1-2; 7 bases fit TRBD1. From germline, CDR1 is SGHDN and CDR2 FVKESK. The CDR3 runs 16 residues. With V trimmed by 4 bases and J by 4 bases, 12 bases remained unmatched. Here the CDR3 DNA reads TGTGCCAGCAGCCTGTACGCAGGGGGGAAACCCTATGGCTACACCTTC. It yields the protein CASSLYAGGKPYGYTF.

This clonotype showed up just a few times. This rearrangement joins TRBV6-5 to TRBJ1-4; D is uncertain. Germline V CDR1 and CDR2: MNHEY, SVGAGI. This CDR3 region has 15 residues. V lost 2 bases, J lost 2 bases, and 9 bases lay in between. CDR3 DNA: TGTGCCAGCAGTTACAAAGGGTCTACTAATGAAAAACTGTTTTTT. Amino acid sequence: CASSYKGSTNEKLFF.

This clonotype was found a few times. The chain recombines TRBV7-2 with TRBJ1-2, with D uncertain. Trimming took 8 bases from V and 4 from J, leaving 11 bases between them. There are 12 residues in the CDR3. The germline CDR1 and CDR2 sequences are SGHTA and FQGNSA. CDR3 sequence reads: CASEGMAYGYTF. As DNA, the CDR3 is TGTGCCAGCGAGGGAATGGCCTATGGCTACACCTTC.

This chain uses TRBV19 with TRBJ1-2, with D tentatively TRBD1 (5 bases). V lost 7 bases and J 2 bases, leaving 14 bases between the germline ends. Per germline, CDR1 LNHDA and CDR2 SQIVND (reference sequence). This CDR3 is built from 14 residues. The CDR3 DNA sequence: TGTGCCAGTAATTGGGGCGGATCGAACTATGGCTACACCTTC. This sequence encodes CASNWGGSNYGYTF.

CDR3 nucleotides: TGTGCCACCAGCATTAGACAGCAAGAGACCCAGTACTTC. Its translation: CATSIRQQETQYF. The chain joins TRBV15 to TRBJ2-5, with TRBD1 as a possible D gene (5 bases). CDR3 size: 13 residues. CDR1 is LNHNV and CDR2 is YYDKDF in the germline V gene (reference sequence). V lost 4 bases to trimming and J lost 2 bases, with 8 bases between them.

This clonotype came up a few times. The CDR3 region has the DNA TGTGCCAGCAGCTTAGTTTGGGGAACTAATGAAAAACTGTTTTTT. Amino acids: CASSLVWGTNEKLFF. The V call is TRBV7-6, the J call TRBJ1-4; D unclear. Germline V gene sequence: CDR1 SGHVS, CDR2 FNYEAQ. This CDR3 spans 15 amino acids. Trimming took off 1 base at V and 1 base at J, with 7 bases between the two ends.

Turning to this clonotype: This may arise from a read error, as a much more abundant clone is one base away. The chain recombines TRBV7-8 with TRBJ1-6; D remains ambiguous. Germline V gene data show CDR1 as SGHVS and CDR2 as FQNEAQ. This CDR3 has 17 amino acids. The CDR3 spells CACSLDGLLSYNSPLHF. The CDR3 bases are TGTGCCTGCAGCCTGGACGGGCTATTATCCTATAATTCACCCCTCCACTTT.

V and J are TRBV28 and TRBJ2-7; possibly TRBD1 for D (6 bases). Germline CDR1 is MDHEN and CDR2 is SYDVKM. Trimming removed 2 bases at V and 2 bases at J, with 10 bases between. The CDR3 covers 14 residues. CDR3 residues: CASSLMGAPYEQYV. The DNA of the CDR3 is TGTGCCAGCAGTTTAATGGGGGCCCCCTACGAGCAGTACGTC.

This clonotype was detected ten times or more. The rearrangement links TRBV12-3 or TRBV12-4 to TRBJ2-3, with TRBD2 as a possible D gene (5 bases). V lost 5 bases to trimming and J lost 1 base, with 16 bases between them. The CDR3 loop spans 16 amino acids. The CDR3 reads CASSPPLSGRTDTQYF. CDR3 sequence (DNA): TGTGCCAGCAGTCCCCCCTTAAGCGGCCGCACAGATACGCAGTATTTT.

J is TRBJ2-1 and V is TRBV2; D gene unclear. Germline CDR1 reads SNHLY; CDR2 reads FYNNEI. This CDR3 region has 12 residues. The ends were cut back, 6 bases at V and 8 bases at J, with 11 bases in the middle. The CDR3 region is CASRPYVDEQFF. In nucleotides, the CDR3 is TGTGCCAGCAGGCCATATGTCGATGAGCAGTTCTTC.

The chain joins TRBV10-1 to TRBJ1-1; D remains unclear. Germline values: CDR1 WNHNN, CDR2 SYGVQD (reference sequence). V was clipped by 2 bases and J by 5 bases, with 9 bases between them. The CDR3 spans 13 residues. CDR3 amino acids: CASSETIGTEAFF. The CDR3 DNA reads TGCGCCAGCAGTGAGACAATAGGGACTGAAGCTTTCTTT.

The V call is TRBV7-6, the J call TRBJ1-1; D not resolved. Germline assignment: CDR1 SGHVS and CDR2 FNYEAQ. V dropped 8 bases and J dropped 0 bases, with 10 bases sitting between them. The CDR3 has 13 amino acids. The CDR3 nucleotides read TGTGCCAGCCAAGGCAGACTGAACACTGAAGCTTTCTTT. This codes for CASQGRLNTEAFF.